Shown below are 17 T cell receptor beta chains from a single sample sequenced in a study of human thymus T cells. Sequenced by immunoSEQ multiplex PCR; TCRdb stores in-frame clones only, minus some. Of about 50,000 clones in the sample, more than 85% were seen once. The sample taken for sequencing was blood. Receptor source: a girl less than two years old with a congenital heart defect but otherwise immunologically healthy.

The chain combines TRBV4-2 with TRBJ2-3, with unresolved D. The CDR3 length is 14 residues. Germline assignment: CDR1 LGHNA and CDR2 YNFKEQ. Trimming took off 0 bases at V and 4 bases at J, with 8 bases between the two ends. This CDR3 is CASSQELAPDTQYF. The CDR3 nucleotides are TGTGCCAGCAGCCAAGAACTTGCGCCAGATACGCAGTATTTT.

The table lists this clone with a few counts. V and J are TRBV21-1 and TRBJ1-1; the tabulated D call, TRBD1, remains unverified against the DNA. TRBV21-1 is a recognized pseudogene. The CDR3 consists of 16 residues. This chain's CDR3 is CASSYNRSRWNTEAFF. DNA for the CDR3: TGTGCCAGCAGCTATAACAGAAGCCGGTGGAACACTGAAGCTTTCTTT.

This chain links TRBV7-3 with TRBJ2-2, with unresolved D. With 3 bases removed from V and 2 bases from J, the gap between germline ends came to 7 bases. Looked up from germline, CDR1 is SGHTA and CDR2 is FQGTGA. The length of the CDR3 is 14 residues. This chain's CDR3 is CASSLRLNTGELFF. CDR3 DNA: TGTGCCAGCAGCTTGCGGCTCAACACCGGGGAGCTGTTTTTT. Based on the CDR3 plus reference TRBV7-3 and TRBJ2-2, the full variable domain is GAGVSQTPSNKVTEKGKYVELRCDPISGHTALYWYRQSLGQGPEFLIYFQGTGAADDSGLPNDRFFAVRPEGSVSTLKIQRTERGDSAVYLCASSLRLNTGELFFGEGSRLTVL.

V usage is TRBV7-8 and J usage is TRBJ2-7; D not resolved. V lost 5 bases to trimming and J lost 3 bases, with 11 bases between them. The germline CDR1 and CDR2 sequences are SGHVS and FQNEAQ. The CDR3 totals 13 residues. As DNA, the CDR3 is TGTGCCAGCAGCCTCTCTGTGGGCTACGAGCAGTACTTC. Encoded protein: CASSLSVGYEQYF.

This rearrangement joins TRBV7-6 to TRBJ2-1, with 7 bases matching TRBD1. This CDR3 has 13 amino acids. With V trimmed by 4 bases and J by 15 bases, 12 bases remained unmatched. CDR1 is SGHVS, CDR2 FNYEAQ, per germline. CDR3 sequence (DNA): TGTGCCAGCAGCTCACTCGGGACAGATTCCGCGTTCTTC. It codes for CASSSLGTDSAFF.

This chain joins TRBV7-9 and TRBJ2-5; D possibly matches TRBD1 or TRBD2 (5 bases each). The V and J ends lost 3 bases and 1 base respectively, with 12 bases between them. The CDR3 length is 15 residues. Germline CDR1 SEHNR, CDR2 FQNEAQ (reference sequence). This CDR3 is CASSLSGTSQETQYF. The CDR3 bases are TGTGCCAGCAGCTTGTCCGGGACGTCCCAAGAGACCCAGTACTTC.

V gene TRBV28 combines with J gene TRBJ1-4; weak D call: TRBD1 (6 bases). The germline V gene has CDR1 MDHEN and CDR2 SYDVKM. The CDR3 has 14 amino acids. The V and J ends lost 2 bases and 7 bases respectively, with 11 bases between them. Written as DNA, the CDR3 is TGTGCCAGCAGTTTAAACAGGGACGGTGAAAAACTGTTTTTT. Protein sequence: CASSLNRDGEKLFF.

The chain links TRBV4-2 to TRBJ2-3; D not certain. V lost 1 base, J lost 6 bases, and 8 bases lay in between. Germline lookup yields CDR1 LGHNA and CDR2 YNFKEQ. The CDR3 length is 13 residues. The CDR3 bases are TGTGCCAGCAGCCAAGGAACCCTGGATACGCAGTATTTT. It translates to CASSQGTLDTQYF.

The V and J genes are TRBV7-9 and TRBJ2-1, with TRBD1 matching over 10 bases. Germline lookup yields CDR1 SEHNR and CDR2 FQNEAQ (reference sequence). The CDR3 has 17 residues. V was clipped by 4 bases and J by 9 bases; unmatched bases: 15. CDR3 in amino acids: CASSYPSPGTGDGEQFF. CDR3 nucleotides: TGTGCCAGCAGCTACCCCTCGCCCGGGACAGGGGATGGTGAGCAGTTCTTC.

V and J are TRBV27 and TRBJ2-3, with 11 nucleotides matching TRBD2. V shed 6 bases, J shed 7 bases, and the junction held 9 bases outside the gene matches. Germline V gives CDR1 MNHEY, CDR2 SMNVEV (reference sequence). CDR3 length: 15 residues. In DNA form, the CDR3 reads TGTGCCAGCAGGCAACTAGCGGGAGTCTGGAATACGCAGTATTTT. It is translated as CASRQLAGVWNTQYF.

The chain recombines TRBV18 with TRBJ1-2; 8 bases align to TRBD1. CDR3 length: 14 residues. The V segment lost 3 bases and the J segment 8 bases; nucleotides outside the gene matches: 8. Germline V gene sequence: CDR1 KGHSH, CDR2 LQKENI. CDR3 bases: TGTGCCAGCTCACCGGACAGGGCAAGAGCGGGCTACACCTTC. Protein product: CASSPDRARAGYTF.

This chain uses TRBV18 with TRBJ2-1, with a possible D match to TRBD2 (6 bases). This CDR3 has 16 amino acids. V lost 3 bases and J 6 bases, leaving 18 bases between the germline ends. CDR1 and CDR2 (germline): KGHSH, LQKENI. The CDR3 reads CASSPPGRPTGNEQFF. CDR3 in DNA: TGTGCCAGCTCACCTCCAGGGAGGCCTACCGGCAATGAGCAGTTCTTC.

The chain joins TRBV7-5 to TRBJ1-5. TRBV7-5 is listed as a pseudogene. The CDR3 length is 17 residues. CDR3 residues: CVRSFTEVAEAHQPQHF. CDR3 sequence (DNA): TGTGTCAGAAGCTTCACGGAGGTCGCCGAGGCGCATCAGCCCCAGCATTTT.

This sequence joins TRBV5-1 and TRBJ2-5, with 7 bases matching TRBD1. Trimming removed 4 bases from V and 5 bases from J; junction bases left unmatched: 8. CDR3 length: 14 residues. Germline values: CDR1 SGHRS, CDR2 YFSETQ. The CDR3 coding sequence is TGCGCCAGCAGCCCGACAGGGCCGTTCGAGACCCAGTACTTC. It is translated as CASSPTGPFETQYF.

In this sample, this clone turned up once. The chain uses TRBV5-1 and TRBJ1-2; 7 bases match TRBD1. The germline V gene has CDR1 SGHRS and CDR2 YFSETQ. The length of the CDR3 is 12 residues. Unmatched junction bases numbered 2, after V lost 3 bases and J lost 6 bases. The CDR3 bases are TGCGCCAGCAGCTCAGGGGGAGATGGCTACACCTTC. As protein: CASSSGGDGYTF.

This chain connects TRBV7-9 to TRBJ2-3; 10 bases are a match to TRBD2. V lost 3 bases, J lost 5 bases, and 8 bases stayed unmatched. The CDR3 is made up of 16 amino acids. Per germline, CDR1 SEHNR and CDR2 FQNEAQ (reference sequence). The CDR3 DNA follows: TGTGCCAGCAGCTTTTTAACTAGCGGGATTGTAGATACGCAGTATTTT. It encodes CASSFLTSGIVDTQYF.

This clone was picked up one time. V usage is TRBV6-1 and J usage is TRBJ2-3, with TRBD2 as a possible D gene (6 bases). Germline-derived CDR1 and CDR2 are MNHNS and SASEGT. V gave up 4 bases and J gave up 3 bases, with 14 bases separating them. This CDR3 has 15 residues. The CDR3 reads CASSGSGVRTDTQYF. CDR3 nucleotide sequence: TGTGCCAGCAGTGGGTCGGGGGTACGAACAGATACGCAGTATTTT.